The TCR beta chain described here comes from a study of identical twins. TCRdb re-called the 5' RACE reads with MiXCR, one entry per CDR3 protein. The sample has 250,000 to 350,000 distinct CDR3 sequences, less than 9.5% seen once. Germline V CDR1 and CDR2: SSHAT, FNYEAQ (reference sequence). This CDR3 spans 16 amino acids. A word on this clonotype: The junction departs from the called germline gene at one end, perhaps through a read error.

This same sample was also taken into another study, of yellow fever vaccine responses in identical twins.

The rearrangement links TRBV7-7 to TRBJ2-1, with TRBD1 identical over 7 bases. The specimen sequenced was CD8+ T cells sorted from blood. This TCR derives from a woman younger than 30 in good health. The CDR3 loop is CASSFAPGQTYNEQFF. Written as DNA, the CDR3 is TGTGCTAGCAGCTTTGCGCCGGGACAGACATACAATGAGCAGTTCTTC.